The 29 T cell receptor beta chains below were found in one sample sequenced in a study of CDR3 diversity in severe acne. TCRdb re-called the PCR reads with MiXCR, one entry per CDR3 protein. The sample lists fewer than 100,000 distinct CDR3 sequences, about 54% seen once, with roughly 13% in the top ten. The sequencing input was blood. These receptors all come from a male donor in good health, without acne.

There are a few counts of this clonotype. The chain is built from TRBV24-1 and TRBJ2-7, with D tentatively TRBD1 or TRBD2 (5 bases each). The CDR3 has 13 amino acids. Trimming shortened V by 9 bases and J by 2 bases, and 13 bases separated the two germline ends. CDR1 and CDR2 (germline): KGHDR, SFDVKD. This CDR3 reads CATPGPTPYEQYF. CDR3 DNA sequence: TGTGCCACCCCGGGACCAACTCCCTACGAGCAGTACTTC.

This clonotype has ten or more counts. The chain is built from TRBV19 and TRBJ2-3, with a possible D match to TRBD2 (5 bases). The CDR3 is made up of 13 amino acids. V shed 4 bases and J shed 2 bases, with 7 bases lying between them. CDR1 and CDR2 from the germline V gene are LNHDA and SQIVND (reference sequence). The CDR3 DNA is TGTGCCAGTAGTACTAGCCACACAGATACGCAGTATTTT. This codes for CASSTSHTDTQYF. The full variable domain, with the rest looked up from reference TRBV19 and TRBJ2-3, is DGGITQSPKYLFRKEGQNVTLSCEQNLNHDAMYWYRQDPGQGLRLIYYSQIVNDFQKGDIAEGYSVSREKKESFPLTVTSAQKNPTAFYLCASSTSHTDTQYFGPGTRLTVL.

The chain combines TRBV6-5 with TRBJ2-7; 10 bases align to TRBD2. This CDR3 spans 15 amino acids. Trimming took 2 bases from V and 2 from J; bases not matched to a gene: 3. Germline CDR1 is MNHEY and CDR2 is SVGAGI. The chain's CDR3 is CASSYGTSVTYEQYF. The CDR3 DNA reads TGTGCCAGCAGTTACGGGACTAGCGTAACCTACGAGCAGTACTTC.

This chain connects TRBV10-1 to TRBJ2-2; a possible D gene is TRBD2 (7 bases). In germline, CDR1 is WNHNN, CDR2 SYGVQD (reference sequence). The CDR3 runs to 16 residues. Deletions cut 6 bases from V and 1 base from J, with 15 bases between. CDR3 in amino acids: CASSPQGLLNTGELFF. CDR3 nucleotides: TGCGCCAGCAGCCCACAGGGACTATTGAACACCGGGGAGCTGTTTTTT.

This clonotype was seen once. Relative to the germline gene, one junction end is altered; a read error may explain this. V usage is TRBV2 and J usage is TRBJ2-2; possible D gene TRBD2, 5 bases. The germline CDR1 and CDR2 sequences are SNHLY and FYNNEI. The CDR3 consists of 11 residues. The CDR3 here is CASTATGELVF. For the CDR3, the DNA is TGTGCCAGCACCGCCACCGGGGAGCTGGTTTTT.

This clonotype was seen just once. The genes are TRBV13 and TRBJ1-2, with 11 bases that match TRBD1. CDR3 length equals 15 residues. With V trimmed by 4 bases and J by 3 bases, 4 bases remained unmatched. Germline lookup yields CDR1 PRHDT and CDR2 FYEKMQ (reference sequence). The CDR3 loop reads CASSSGTGGHYGYTF. In DNA form, the CDR3 reads TGTGCCAGCAGCTCCGGGACAGGGGGACACTATGGCTACACCTTC.

This clonotype has a handful of counts. The genes are TRBV2 and TRBJ1-1; D not resolved. CDR3 length equals 13 residues. V was cut by 7 bases and J by 3 bases, with 12 bases left in between. Germline assignment: CDR1 SNHLY and CDR2 FYNNEI. Here the CDR3 reads CASKGRIYTEAFF. CDR3 sequence (DNA): TGTGCCAGCAAGGGCAGGATATACACTGAAGCTTTCTTT.

Ten or more counts support this clonotype. V gene TRBV5-1 combines with J gene TRBJ1-3; the match to TRBD1 covers 7 bases. Germline CDR1 and CDR2: SGHRS and YFSETQ. The V gene end was trimmed by 7 bases and the J gene end by 4 bases; junction bases not matched to a gene: 5. This CDR3 comprises 13 residues. The CDR3 bases are TGCGCCAGCCAGGGGGACAGCGGAAACACCATATATTTT. Its translation: CASQGDSGNTIYF.

This clonotype was detected a few times. The chain combines TRBV9 with TRBJ1-4, with 8 bases fitting TRBD1. The ends lost 4 bases at V and 8 bases at J; junction bases unmatched: 4. Germline lookup yields CDR1 SGDLS and CDR2 YYNGEE. The CDR3 has 13 residues. CDR3 coding DNA: TGTGCCAGCAGCCGGACAGGGTTCGAAAAACTGTTTTTT. It specifies CASSRTGFEKLFF.

This clonotype showed up just a few times. The CDR3: CAWSVRDTTEAFF. The CDR3 DNA follows: TGTGCCTGGAGTGTAAGGGACACCACTGAAGCTTTCTTT. The J gene is TRBJ1-1, the V gene TRBV30, with D possibly being TRBD1 (6 bases). The CDR3 is made up of 13 amino acids. Germline values: CDR1 GTSNPN, CDR2 SVGIG (reference sequence). Trimming left V 0 bases short and J 4 bases short, with 9 bases between.

This CDR3 reads CASSLVPRTEAFF. In nucleotides, the CDR3 is TGTGCCAGCAGCTTAGTGCCCAGAACTGAAGCTTTCTTT. V is TRBV7-9 and J is TRBJ1-1; D is uncertain. V was cut by 1 base and J by 5 bases, with 8 bases left in between. The CDR3 loop spans 13 amino acids. The V gene's germline CDR1 is SEHNR and CDR2 FQNEAQ (reference sequence).

As concerns this clonotype: Here the CDR3 omits its conserved ending phenylalanine or tryptophan, so a read error is the likely source. The V call is TRBV19, the J call TRBJ2-7, with 8 bases that match TRBD2. The germline V gene has CDR1 LNHDA and CDR2 SQIVND (reference sequence). The CDR3 covers 18 residues. Germline trimming cut 9 bases from V and 3 bases from J; bases unmatched to any gene: 22. In DNA form, the CDR3 reads TGTGCCAGCAGTCCTTTTGGCGCTAGGCGGGAGGTCCTCTACGAGCAGTACCTC. Encoded protein: CASSPFGARREVLYEQYL.

V usage is TRBV25-1 and J usage is TRBJ1-5; D is ambiguous. The germline V and J ends were trimmed by 9 bases and 4 bases, with 19 bases remaining between them. This CDR3 has 15 residues. CDR1 is MGHDK, CDR2 SYGVNS, per germline. CDR3 sequence: CASSIAAGRNQPQHF. The CDR3, as DNA: TGTGCCAGTAGTATAGCGGCAGGTCGGAATCAGCCCCAGCATTTT.

This clonotype was counted many times. V and J are TRBV12-3 or TRBV12-4 and TRBJ1-5; D uncertain. The V and J ends lost 3 bases and 3 bases respectively, with 9 bases between them. This CDR3 spans 14 amino acids. The CDR3 loop reads CASSLPGLNQPQHF. DNA for the CDR3: TGTGCCAGCAGTTTGCCAGGACTCAATCAGCCCCAGCATTTT.

This chain connects TRBV20-1 to TRBJ2-3, with TRBD2 as a possible D gene (6 bases). Germline loops: CDR1 DFQATT, CDR2 SNEGSKA (reference sequence). The CDR3 extends over 16 amino acids. Trimming took 2 bases from V and 3 from J, leaving 18 bases between them. CDR3 sequence reads: CSARQMGEVETDTQYF. In DNA form, the CDR3 reads TGCAGTGCTAGACAGATGGGGGAGGTAGAAACAGATACGCAGTATTTT.

This clonotype was observed a handful of times. The V and J genes are TRBV29-1 and TRBJ1-1; D is unresolved. Per germline, CDR1 SQVTM and CDR2 ANQGSEA. Trimming removed 4 bases at V and 6 bases at J, with 9 bases between. The CDR3 loop spans 11 amino acids. The CDR3, as DNA: TGCAGCGTTGTGGGCGGTGCTGAAGCTTTCTTT. Residues: CSVVGGAEAFF.

This clonotype occurred many times. This chain links TRBV5-1 with TRBJ2-3; a weak D match, TRBD1 (5 bases). Trimming shortened V by 0 bases and J by 2 bases, and 10 bases separated the two germline ends. CDR3 size: 15 residues. Germline-derived CDR1 and CDR2 are SGHRS and YFSETQ. The CDR3 nucleotides are TGCGCCAGCAGCTTGGATGGGGCCCTCACAGATACGCAGTATTTT. It specifies CASSLDGALTDTQYF.

This clonotype was seen repeatedly, ten times or more. This rearrangement joins TRBV12-3 or TRBV12-4 to TRBJ1-5; no reliable D call. CDR3 length: 13 amino acids. V shed 1 base and J shed 6 bases, with 7 bases lying between them. In DNA form, the CDR3 reads TGTGCCAGCAGTTTAGGTCCTCGTCAGCCCCAGCATTTT. Translated: CASSLGPRQPQHF.

Notes on this clonotype: The conserved closing phenylalanine or tryptophan is absent in this CDR3, likely reflecting a read error. It is unclear where the CDR3 begins or ends on the DNA, so no DNA is shown, and the CDR3 is as TCRdb lists it. The chain combines TRBV11-2 with TRBJ2-5; TRBD1, the table's D call, lacks a check against the DNA. Germline V gene data show CDR1 as SGHAT and CDR2 as FQNNGV. The CDR3 numbers 17 amino acids, ends counted. The CDR3 reads CASSPPGAGVDGYTFGS.

This sequence joins TRBV5-1 and TRBJ1-2; D unresolved. Germline V CDR1 and CDR2: SGHRS, YFSETQ. The CDR3 is 13 amino acids. Trimming shortened V by 0 bases and J by 7 bases, and 10 bases separated the two germline ends. The CDR3 bases are TGCGCCAGCAGCTTGGAACAGTATGGTGGCTACACCTTC. Translating gives CASSLEQYGGYTF.

The rearrangement uses TRBV25-1 and TRBJ1-6; 9 nucleotides align to TRBD1. Trimming removed 8 bases from V and 13 bases from J; junction bases left unmatched: 15. This CDR3 region has 15 residues. Germline CDR1 reads MGHDK; CDR2 reads SYGVNS. In DNA form, the CDR3 reads TGTGCCAGCGCCGGGACAGGGAATAGCAATCAGCCCCTCCACTTT. It is translated as CASAGTGNSNQPLHF.

This chain uses TRBV7-9 with TRBJ2-7; D possibly corresponds to TRBD1 (5 bases). The CDR3 is 13 amino acids. CDR1 SEHNR and CDR2 FQNEAQ come from the germline V gene (reference sequence). Trimming removed 5 bases at V and 2 bases at J, with 10 bases between. In DNA form, the CDR3 reads TGTGCCAGCAGCCCGCGGACAACCTACGAGCAGTACTTC. This encodes CASSPRTTYEQYF.

In the case of this clonotype: Its ends do not fully match the called genes, so a read error is possible. The V and J genes are TRBV15 and TRBJ2-1; D not resolved. CDR3 length: 12 amino acids. Germline values: CDR1 LNHNV, CDR2 YYDKDF (reference sequence). DNA for the CDR3: TGTGCCACCAGCAGAGACACAGAGCTGCAGTGCTTC. Protein product: CATSRDTELQCF.

Points on this clonotype: A much larger clone differs from this one at a single base, so this may be a read error. The J gene is TRBJ2-7, the V gene TRBV29-1, with D hard to call. The CDR3 runs 12 residues. The ends were cut back, 6 bases at V and 6 bases at J, with 15 bases in the middle. Germline CDR1 is SQVTM and CDR2 is ANQGSEA. The chain's CDR3 is CSVRSPLTEQYF. CDR3 DNA: TGCAGCGTGAGATCCCCGTTAACCGAGCAGTACTTC.

Written as DNA, the CDR3 is TGTGCCAGCAGCTCGGGACGGCCCAACGAGCAGTACTTC. This codes for CASSSGRPNEQYF. The V gene is TRBV7-9, the J gene TRBJ2-7; D tentatively reads TRBD1 or TRBD2 (5 bases each). Germline lookup yields CDR1 SEHNR and CDR2 FQNEAQ (reference sequence). V was trimmed by 4 bases and J by 5 bases, leaving 12 bases between them. This CDR3 spans 13 amino acids.

This clonotype has ten or more counts. The genes are TRBV13 and TRBJ1-2; no definite D call. Germline V gene lookup returns CDR1 PRHDT and CDR2 FYEKMQ (reference sequence). The CDR3 runs to 17 residues. V lost 0 bases, J lost 1 base, and 15 bases lay in between. This CDR3 is CASSLGLGQALNYGYTF. As DNA, the CDR3 is TGTGCCAGCAGCTTAGGCCTAGGGCAGGCCCTTAACTATGGCTACACCTTC.

This clonotype was picked up a small number of times. The chain links TRBV7-9 to TRBJ2-7; 9 bases are shared with TRBD1. The J segment lost 5 bases and the V segment lost 6 bases, leaving 14 bases of the junction unmatched. Germline V gene lookup returns CDR1 SEHNR and CDR2 FQNEAQ (reference sequence). This CDR3 has 16 amino acids. CDR3 region: CASSSTPRDRAHEQYF. CDR3 DNA: TGTGCCAGCAGTTCCACCCCCCGGGACAGGGCCCACGAGCAGTACTTC.

V gene TRBV4-1 combines with J gene TRBJ2-1, with 10 positions matching TRBD2. Losses at the gene ends were 0 bases for V and 3 bases for J; bases not matched to a gene: 5. The CDR3 spans 17 residues. Germline CDR1 and CDR2: MGHRA and YSYEKL. The CDR3 spells CASSQDPTSGVYNEQFF. CDR3 coding DNA: TGCGCCAGCAGCCAAGATCCAACTAGCGGGGTCTACAATGAGCAGTTCTTC.

The chain links TRBV7-2 to TRBJ1-4; 8 nucleotides agree with TRBD1. V lost 5 bases and J lost 7; bases outside the gene matches: 12. This CDR3 spans 16 amino acids. The germline gives CDR1 SGHTA, CDR2 FQGNSA. The DNA for the CDR3 is TGTGCCAGCAGCCGCACCGGGGGACAGGTCGGTGAAAAACTGTTTTTT. Amino acid sequence: CASSRTGGQVGEKLFF.